This entry describes one TCR beta chain. The antigen is undetermined. Separate from the approximately 670-subject first cohort, the approximately 120-subject validation cohort was the one that the donors belonged to. The data belong to a study of cytomegalovirus exposure and HLA in healthy donors. Study details: The use of the same platform for the 90 to 150 validation repertoires and the 550 to 700 first-cohort repertoires was reported by a later analysis. Regarding the study as a whole: A list of 150 to 200 TCR beta chains associated with cytomegalovirus was given. Reported performance of the classifier showed diagnosis of cytomegalovirus status with high specificity and sensitivity.

V gave up 1 base and J gave up 1 base, with 7 bases separating them. This CDR3 comprises 14 residues. CDR1 is LGHNA, CDR2 YSLEER, per germline. Profiled with immunoSEQ multiplex PCR; TCRdb holds only in-frame clones, not every one. This sample has roughly 62,000 clones, with over 75% found just once. The sample comprised PBMCs. This chain joins TRBV4-3 and TRBJ1-1; D is possibly TRBD1 (5 bases). The clonotype originates from a woman in her twenties or thirties in good health and CMV-seronegative. CDR3 in amino acids: CASSQGTTNTEAFF. CDR3 coding DNA: TGCGCCAGCAGCCAAGGGACAACGAACACTGAAGCTTTCTTT.